The 23 T cell receptor beta chains in this list originate from one sample, sequenced in a study of T cells in Graves' hyperthyroidism and ophthalmopathy (dated by TCRdb to about 2019). Library method: multiplex PCR. Sequencing took place on an Illumina HiSeq 2000. The TCR beta CDR3 regions were amplified from RNA transcripts. For the first round of RT-PCR on the TCR CDR3, the HTBI primer set was used together with the Qiagen OneStep RT-PCR kit. TCRdb reanalyzed the raw reads on its own, using fastp at Q25 for trimming and MiXCR for clone calling, and kept in-frame beta chains. All rows with the same CDR3 protein become a single entry with the most common DNA and genes. The sample profile shows roughly 570,000 distinct CDR3 sequences; about half of them were found once. The top ten constitute 15% to 20% of the sample. Sequencing used peripheral blood or thyroid tissue (not recorded which). The receptors were gathered from an adult woman with Graves' disease, either hyperthyroidism or ophthalmopathy (not recorded which).

This clonotype was counted ten times or more. V gene TRBV7-9 combines with J gene TRBJ2-5; D unresolved. Trimming took 2 bases from V and 0 from J, leaving 7 bases between them. Germline CDR1 is SEHNR and CDR2 is FQNEAQ (reference sequence). The length of the CDR3 is 14 residues. CDR3 in amino acids: CASSLRLNQETQYF. The CDR3 DNA follows: TGTGCCAGCAGCTTAAGGCTCAACCAAGAGACCCAGTACTTC.

This clonotype was observed a handful of times. V gene TRBV7-9 combines with J gene TRBJ2-2, with D uncertain. V lost 3 bases and J lost 1, with 9 bases in between. This CDR3 is 15 amino acids long. Per the germline V gene, CDR1 is SEHNR and CDR2 is FQNEAQ (reference sequence). The CDR3 sequence is CASSFTALNTGELFF. In DNA form, the CDR3 reads TGTGCCAGCAGCTTTACAGCACTGAACACCGGGGAGCTGTTTTTT.

This clonotype was found many times. The J gene is TRBJ2-7, the V gene TRBV3-1, with a weak D call TRBD2 (5 bases). The CDR3 consists of 13 residues. The germline V and J ends were trimmed by 2 bases and 7 bases, with 12 bases remaining between them. From germline, CDR1 is LGHDT and CDR2 YNNKEL (reference sequence). The CDR3 region has the DNA TGTGCCAGCAGCCAAACGTCGGGGTGGGAGCAGTACTTC. This codes for CASSQTSGWEQYF.

V gene TRBV9 combines with J gene TRBJ2-1; 11 bases match TRBD2. The CDR3 contains 17 residues. Germline V lookup: CDR1 SGDLS, CDR2 YYNGEE. With V trimmed by 3 bases and J by 4 bases, 9 bases remained unmatched. The CDR3 spells CASSASPRLAGYNEQFF. The DNA of the CDR3 is TGTGCCAGCAGCGCGAGCCCTCGACTAGCGGGATACAATGAGCAGTTCTTC. The entire variable domain, with the rest obtained from reference TRBV9 and TRBJ2-1, is as follows: DSGVTQTPKHLITATGQRVTLRCSPRSGDLSVYWYQQSLDQGLQFLIQYYNGEERAKGNILERFSAQQFPDLHSELNLSSLELGDSALYFCASSASPRLAGYNEQFFGPGTRLTVL.

The rearrangement links TRBV7-9 to TRBJ2-7; 7 bases agree with TRBD1. The germline V gene has CDR1 SEHNR and CDR2 FQNEAQ (reference sequence). Germline trimming cut 5 bases from V and 4 bases from J; bases unmatched to any gene: 11. The CDR3 length is 15 residues. Here the CDR3 reads CASSLGQNPRYEQYF. CDR3 coding DNA: TGTGCCAGCAGCCTGGGACAGAATCCGCGATACGAGCAGTACTTC.

The gene calls are TRBV10-2 and TRBJ1-1; D is ambiguous. Per the germline V gene, CDR1 is WSHSY and CDR2 is SAAADI. This CDR3 region has 14 residues. Between the trimmed V and J ends, which lost 4 bases and 0 bases, there was a span of 9 bases. CDR3 sequence reads: CASSGQALNTEAFF. CDR3 DNA: TGCGCCAGCAGTGGCCAGGCTTTGAACACTGAAGCTTTCTTT.

This clonotype came up many times. This chain connects TRBV19 to TRBJ1-2; D is unclear. Germline assignment: CDR1 LNHDA and CDR2 SQIVND (reference sequence). With 1 base removed from V and 4 bases from J, the gap between germline ends came to 13 bases. This CDR3 has 15 amino acids. The CDR3 loop reads CASSIGPTGSYGYTF. In DNA form, the CDR3 reads TGTGCCAGTAGTATAGGTCCCACGGGTTCCTATGGCTACACCTTC.

This clonotype was picked up many times. The rearrangement links TRBV4-2 to TRBJ1-2; a possible D gene is TRBD1 (5 bases). Deletions cut 1 base from V and 7 bases from J, with 13 bases between. The CDR3 sequence is 14 residues long. Germline V lookup: CDR1 LGHNA, CDR2 YNFKEQ. The CDR3 bases are TGTGCCAGCAGCCAAGCGGGGGAGGGAGGTGGCTACACCTTC. It is translated as CASSQAGEGGGYTF.

This chain joins TRBV2 and TRBJ1-5; no reliable D call. V lost 4 bases and J lost 0, with 7 bases in between. This CDR3 is 14 amino acids long. The germline V gene has CDR1 SNHLY and CDR2 FYNNEI. The CDR3 spells CASSAAVSNQPQHF. In DNA form, the CDR3 reads TGTGCCAGCAGTGCGGCCGTTAGCAATCAGCCCCAGCATTTT.

The rearrangement links TRBV7-9 to TRBJ2-7, with TRBD2 identical over 8 bases. The J segment lost 5 bases and the V segment lost 5 bases, leaving 11 bases of the junction unmatched. This CDR3 comprises 15 residues. Germline V gene sequence: CDR1 SEHNR, CDR2 FQNEAQ (reference sequence). The CDR3, as DNA: TGTGCCAGCAGCCCCACCGGGGTGCGGGAGGACGAGCAGTACTTC. Its protein is CASSPTGVREDEQYF.

The genes are TRBV2 and TRBJ1-2; 9 nucleotides align to TRBD1. The CDR3 is 13 residues long. CDR1 is SNHLY, CDR2 FYNNEI, per germline. With 11 bases clipped from V and 3 bases from J, the junction kept 7 bases outside the gene matches. This CDR3 is CAQQGAQDYGYTF. CDR3 nucleotides: TGTGCCCAACAGGGGGCGCAAGACTATGGCTACACCTTC.

This clonotype was detected only once. This chain links TRBV10-3 with TRBJ2-5; D tentatively fits TRBD1 or TRBD2 (5 bases each). V lost 3 bases and J lost 5, with 16 bases in between. The length of the CDR3 is 15 residues. Germline CDR1 and CDR2: ENHRY and SYGVKD. CDR3 DNA: TGTGCCATCAGTGACGGTGAGGGGATGATGGAGACCCAGTACTTC. Its translation: CAISDGEGMMETQYF.

This clonotype was seen more than once but under ten times. One end of the junction is discordant with germline, which a read error may explain. The chain uses TRBV4-1 and TRBJ2-5, with 8 bases matching TRBD2. Germline CDR1 and CDR2: MGHRA and YSYEKL. This CDR3 has 17 residues. The CDR3 protein is CASSQERGGRRQEAQYF. The CDR3, as DNA: TGCGCCAGCAGCCAAGAAAGGGGCGGGAGGCGCCAAGAGGCCCAGTACTTC.

The chain combines TRBV7-2 with TRBJ1-6; tentatively, D is TRBD1 (6 bases). With 1 base removed from V and 10 bases from J, the gap between germline ends came to 11 bases. CDR3 length: 14 amino acids. Germline CDR1 SGHTA, CDR2 FQGNSA. The CDR3 here is CASSLVQGRSPLHF. Written as DNA, the CDR3 is TGTGCCAGCAGCTTAGTTCAGGGGCGCTCACCCCTCCACTTT.

This chain's CDR3 is CASSPSGSADTQYF. CDR3 coding DNA: TGTGCCAGCAGCCCGTCGGGGTCGGCAGATACGCAGTATTTT. V usage is TRBV11-2 and J usage is TRBJ2-3; the D gene is possibly TRBD2 (5 bases). V was cut by 5 bases and J by 4 bases, with 13 bases left in between. Germline CDR1 and CDR2: SGHAT and FQNNGV. The CDR3 length is 14 residues.

This clonotype was detected only once. The J gene is TRBJ2-6, the V gene TRBV6-4; D perhaps matches TRBD1 (6 bases). Germline V lookup: CDR1 MRHNA, CDR2 SNTAGT. This CDR3 spans 16 amino acids. V was shortened by 6 bases and J by 0 bases, with 12 bases between the two germline ends. The CDR3 loop reads CASSDKTGSGANVLTF. The CDR3 DNA reads as TGTGCCAGCAGCGATAAGACAGGCTCTGGGGCCAACGTCCTGACTTTC.

The table lists this clonotype with many counts. Relative to the germline gene, one junction end is altered; a read error may explain this. The chain uses TRBV5-1 and TRBJ2-7, with a tentative D call TRBD1 (5 bases). The CDR3 length is 12 residues. CDR1 and CDR2 from the germline V gene are SGHRS and YFSETQ. CDR3 sequence reads: CASSLVGDEQYF. The CDR3 nucleotides are TGTGCCAGCAGTTTGGTAGGGGACGAGCAGTACTTC.

The chain joins TRBV24-1 to TRBJ2-5, with D maybe TRBD1 (6 bases). This CDR3 region has 15 residues. Between the trimmed V and J ends, which lost 4 bases and 9 bases, there was a span of 20 bases. Germline-derived CDR1 and CDR2 are KGHDR and SFDVKD. The CDR3 loop reads CATSDPGQSNQPQYF. CDR3 DNA sequence: TGTGCCACCAGTGACCCGGGACAAAGCAATCAGCCCCAGTACTTC.

This clonotype was found many times. The chain links TRBV5-4 to TRBJ2-3; a weak D match, TRBD2 (6 bases). The germline V gene encodes CDR1 SGHNT and CDR2 YYREEE (reference sequence). Trimming stripped 4 bases from V and 2 bases from J, with 14 bases between. This CDR3 region has 15 residues. CDR3 sequence reads: CASSGSGTFTDTQYF. DNA of the CDR3: TGTGCCAGCAGCGGATCCGGGACTTTCACAGATACGCAGTATTTT.

This CDR3 is CASTRTNANTGELFF. DNA for the CDR3: TGTGCCAGCACCAGGACAAACGCGAACACCGGGGAGCTGTTTTTT. The chain recombines TRBV2 with TRBJ2-2; D may be TRBD1 (5 bases). This CDR3 region has 15 residues. The germline V gene encodes CDR1 SNHLY and CDR2 FYNNEI. V was clipped by 7 bases and J by 0 bases, with 12 bases between them.

This clonotype was counted many times. This chain links TRBV11-2 with TRBJ2-7; a weak D match, TRBD1 (5 bases). The V end lost 1 base, the J end lost 0 bases, and 13 bases lay between the germline ends. CDR1 and CDR2 (germline): SGHAT, FQNNGV. This CDR3 contains 16 residues. The CDR3 loop is CASSLVGRRSSYEQYF. CDR3 coding DNA: TGTGCCAGCAGCTTAGTGGGGCGTAGGAGCTCCTACGAGCAGTACTTC.

In its sample, this clonotype was seen many times. The chain couples TRBV2 to TRBJ2-7; D perhaps matches TRBD1 (5 bases). CDR3 length equals 13 residues. Germline CDR1 reads SNHLY; CDR2 reads FYNNEI. Trimming pared 8 bases from V and 5 bases from J, leaving 16 bases between. CDR3 nucleotide sequence: TGTGCCAGCCGAGGTCACAGGCCCAACGAGCAGTACTTC. This encodes CASRGHRPNEQYF.

V gene TRBV27 combines with J gene TRBJ2-7; weak D call: TRBD1 (6 bases). Germline-derived CDR1 and CDR2 are MNHEY and SMNVEV (reference sequence). This CDR3 is built from 14 residues. Trimming stripped 6 bases from V and 1 base from J, with 13 bases between. The CDR3 DNA is TGTGCCAGCAGCAGCACACAGGGTTCCTACGAGCAGTACTTC. Residues: CASSSTQGSYEQYF.